This T cell receptor (beta chain) is drawn from a study of blood T cell repertoires in COVID-19. Overall study context: T cells, B-cell-depleted T cells, or PBMCs supplied cDNA or gDNA.

In the original analysis: Reference gene primers were amplified, and this amplification served to estimate nucleated cell counts. Clones were read by immunoSEQ multiplex PCR, and TCRdb kept only the in-frame ones, dropping some. The D gene and trimming were derived from the DNA, and the V and J assignments and clone size from that table. The table includes around 250,000 clones, 85% to 90% detected once. Trimming pared 3 bases from V and 7 bases from J, leaving 7 bases between. This CDR3 is built from 11 residues. Germline values: CDR1 SGDLS, CDR2 YYNGEE. This chain joins TRBV9 and TRBJ1-2; D is undetermined. This sequence originates from a man aged 50 to 59 who had been exposed to COVID-19. Material: PBMCs or T cells enriched from blood (not recorded which). The CDR3 is CASSARGGYTF. The CDR3 bases are TGTGCCAGCAGCGCCAGAGGTGGCTACACCTTC.